This is a list of T cell receptor beta chains from one sample in a study of blood T cell repertoires in COVID-19. The assay was immunoSEQ multiplex PCR, and TCRdb's table has in-frame clones only and misses some. The sample includes 100,000 to 120,000 clones, around 84% of them seen just once. Specimen: peripheral blood. These receptors were taken from a man aged 40-49 years with acute or convalescent COVID-19. Both conserved end residues are part of each CDR3. The order of the fields is V gene, D gene, J gene, clone size, CDR3 protein, CDR3 DNA. D genes are given only for firm matches. The size of a clone is reported for some rows only, either as once, few or many, or as a class for expanded clones.

V gene: TRBV24-1
D gene: TRBD2
J gene: TRBJ2-3
clone size: NA
CDR3 protein: CATSDPKVQRGLTDTQYF
CDR3 DNA: TGTGCCACCAGTGATCCCAAAGTCCAGCGGGGGCTTACAGATACGCAGTATTTT

V gene: TRBV21-1
D gene: NA
J gene: TRBJ2-7
clone size: NA
CDR3 protein: CASSNFIPPPAYEQYF
CDR3 DNA: TGTGCCAGCAGCAATTTTATCCCACCGCCGGCCTACGAGCAGTACTTC

V gene: TRBV4-3
D gene: NA
J gene: TRBJ1-1
clone size: NA
CDR3 protein: CASSPGHSRYTEAFF
CDR3 DNA: TGCGCCAGCAGCCCAGGACACTCCCGCTACACTGAAGCTTTCTTT

V gene: TRBV2
D gene: TRBD1
J gene: TRBJ1-4
clone size: NA
CDR3 protein: CASNGIRGEKLFF
CDR3 DNA: TGTGCCAGCAACGGCATCAGGGGGGAAAAACTGTTTTTT

V gene: TRBV6-5
D gene: TRBD1
J gene: TRBJ2-7
clone size: NA
CDR3 protein: CASSYKTTGSEQYF
CDR3 DNA: TGTGCCAGCAGTTATAAGACGACAGGGTCCGAGCAGTACTTC

V gene: TRBV3-1/TRBV3-2
D gene: NA
J gene: TRBJ2-3
clone size: NA
CDR3 protein: CASSQASIPDTQYF
CDR3 DNA: TGTGCCAGCAGCCAAGCTAGTATCCCAGATACGCAGTATTTT

V gene: TRBV19
D gene: TRBD2
J gene: TRBJ2-1
clone size: once
CDR3 protein: CASSGGARPYNEQFF
CDR3 DNA: TGTGCCAGTAGCGGGGGGGCCCGGCCCTACAATGAGCAGTTCTTC

V gene: TRBV7-2
D gene: NA
J gene: TRBJ1-1
clone size: NA
CDR3 protein: CASKWGGSTEAFF
CDR3 DNA: TGTGCCAGCAAATGGGGGGGGAGCACTGAAGCTTTCTTT

V gene: TRBV29-1
D gene: NA
J gene: TRBJ2-7
clone size: NA
CDR3 protein: CSVAGGTAEQYF
CDR3 DNA: TGCAGCGTTGCTGGGGGGACAGCCGAGCAGTACTTC

V gene: TRBV28
D gene: NA
J gene: TRBJ2-5
clone size: NA
CDR3 protein: CASTPSGGQETQYF
CDR3 DNA: TGTGCCAGCACTCCCTCCGGGGGCCAAGAGACCCAGTACTTC

V gene: TRBV15
D gene: NA
J gene: TRBJ1-1
clone size: NA
CDR3 protein: CATSRERGNTEAFF
CDR3 DNA: TGTGCCACCAGCAGAGAACGGGGGAACACTGAAGCTTTCTTT

V gene: TRBV30
D gene: TRBD1
J gene: TRBJ1-6
clone size: few
CDR3 protein: CAWKGALNSPLHF
CDR3 DNA: TGTGCCTGGAAGGGGGCCCTTAATTCACCCCTCCACTTT

V gene: TRBV7-2
D gene: NA
J gene: TRBJ1-2
clone size: NA
CDR3 protein: CASSLPGNYGYTF
CDR3 DNA: TGTGCCAGCAGCTTACCCGGTAACTATGGCTACACCTTC

V gene: TRBV7-8
D gene: TRBD2
J gene: TRBJ2-3
clone size: NA
CDR3 protein: CASSFVAGGGDTQYF
CDR3 DNA: TGTGCCAGCAGCTTTGTCGCGGGGGGTGGGGATACGCAGTATTTT

V gene: TRBV11-2
D gene: NA
J gene: TRBJ1-2
clone size: NA
CDR3 protein: CASSLSGGHTF
CDR3 DNA: TGTGCCAGCAGCTTATCCGGCGGGCACACCTTC

V gene: TRBV4-2
D gene: NA
J gene: TRBJ2-3
clone size: NA
CDR3 protein: CASSPHPGLDTQYF
CDR3 DNA: TGTGCCAGCAGCCCCCATCCGGGGTTAGATACGCAGTATTTT

V gene: TRBV20-1
D gene: NA
J gene: TRBJ2-7
clone size: NA
CDR3 protein: CSARDIYEQYF
CDR3 DNA: TGCAGTGCTAGAGACATCTACGAGCAGTACTTC

V gene: TRBV2
D gene: NA
J gene: TRBJ2-3
clone size: NA
CDR3 protein: CASSEAFLSSTDTQYF
CDR3 DNA: TGTGCCAGCAGTGAAGCGTTTCTGTCTAGCACAGATACGCAGTATTTT

V gene: TRBV5-4
D gene: NA
J gene: TRBJ1-1
clone size: NA
CDR3 protein: CASSQDPGVDTEAFF
CDR3 DNA: TGTGCCAGCAGCCAAGACCCAGGGGTGGACACTGAAGCTTTCTTT

V gene: TRBV3-1/TRBV3-2
D gene: NA
J gene: TRBJ1-6
clone size: NA
CDR3 protein: CASSPRAQGFNSPLHF
CDR3 DNA: TGTGCCAGCAGCCCACGGGCCCAGGGGTTCAATTCACCCCTCCACTTT

V gene: TRBV6-2/TRBV6-3
D gene: NA
J gene: TRBJ1-2
clone size: NA
CDR3 protein: CASSYSTGNGYTF
CDR3 DNA: TGTGCCAGCAGTTACTCGACAGGCAATGGCTACACCTTC

V gene: TRBV30
D gene: NA
J gene: TRBJ1-1
clone size: NA
CDR3 protein: CAWSGHLEAFF
CDR3 DNA: TGTGCCTGGAGTGGACACCTTGAGGCTTTCTTT

V gene: TRBV7-9
D gene: TRBD2
J gene: TRBJ2-2
clone size: NA
CDR3 protein: CASSGGLAGFTGELFF
CDR3 DNA: TGTGCCAGCAGCGGGGGACTAGCGGGTTTCACCGGGGAGCTGTTTTTT

V gene: TRBV27
D gene: NA
J gene: TRBJ1-5
clone size: NA
CDR3 protein: CASGSWGGDGNQPQHF
CDR3 DNA: TGTGCCAGCGGTTCATGGGGGGGCGATGGCAATCAGCCCCAGCATTTT

V gene: TRBV7-2
D gene: TRBD2
J gene: TRBJ2-1
clone size: NA
CDR3 protein: CASSLIGGGADEQFF
CDR3 DNA: TGTGCCAGCAGCTTAATCGGCGGGGGGGCCGATGAGCAGTTCTTC

V gene: TRBV12-3/TRBV12-4
D gene: NA
J gene: TRBJ2-5
clone size: NA
CDR3 protein: CASRPQGQETQYF
CDR3 DNA: TGTGCCAGCAGACCCCAGGGACAAGAGACCCAGTACTTC

V gene: TRBV19
D gene: TRBD1
J gene: TRBJ2-1
clone size: NA
CDR3 protein: CASSIFLTGTLEQFF
CDR3 DNA: TGTGCCAGTAGTATTTTCCTGACAGGGACGCTGGAGCAGTTCTTC